This T cell receptor (beta chain) stems from a study of blood T cell repertoires in COVID-19. Study background: Samples taken during acute and convalescent COVID-19 were collected in the United States, Italy and Spain. The cDNA or gDNA used as material had been derived from T cells, B-cell-depleted T cells, or PBMCs.

This clone has a count of ten or more. In the authors' methods: Estimation of nucleated cell counts relied on the amplification of reference gene primers. Assay used: immunoSEQ multiplex PCR; TCRdb lists only in-frame clones, some missing. The V and J calls and clone size were taken over from that table, and D and trimming were inferred from the DNA. Found here are around 100,000 clones, under 90% of them singletons; the top ten hold 13%. Germline CDR1 is WNHNN and CDR2 is SYGVQD (reference sequence). The CDR3 has 14 residues. With 6 bases removed from V and 0 bases from J, the gap between germline ends came to 11 bases.

The sequencing sample was made of peripheral blood. The source of this sequence is a human donor in a cohort sampled during active or convalescent COVID-19. The V and J genes are TRBV10-1 and TRBJ1-1, with D possibly being TRBD1 (5 bases). The CDR3 nucleotides are TGCGCCAGCAGGAAACAGGAGATGAACACTGAAGCTTTCTTT. Translating gives CASRKQEMNTEAFF.